The present TCR beta chain was sequenced within a study of identical twins. TCRdb re-analysed the 5' RACE reads in MiXCR, keeping a single row per CDR3 protein. The data contain some 600,000 distinct CDR3 sequences, 7.1% of them singletons. Germline CDR1 and CDR2: LNHNV and YYDKDF (reference sequence). This CDR3 spans 17 amino acids. The V gene end was trimmed by 1 base and the J gene end by 3 bases; junction bases not matched to a gene: 8. This clonotype was counted at least ten times. This same sample was also part of a study on yellow fever vaccine responses in identical twins.

The sample comprised PBMCs. This rearrangement joins TRBV15 to TRBJ2-1, with TRBD2 identical over 8 bases. The sequence derives from a woman younger than 35 in good health. The CDR3 is CATSRVTGGAFYNEQFF. For the CDR3, the DNA is TGTGCCACCAGCAGAGTTACCGGGGGGGCCTTCTACAATGAGCAGTTCTTC.